The source of this T cell receptor beta chain is a study of shared clonotypes between healthy human individuals (TCRdb year 2020). For context, the study as a whole: The cohort comprised a couple of women and a few men aged 18 to 49 years. For each donor, CD4 naive and CD4 memory were each run on three plates, CD8 naive on two plates, and CD8 memory on one plate. The study deeply sequenced blood TCR repertoires of about 5 healthy adults to estimate repertoire size and the extent of clonotype sharing between individuals. Different laboratories and diverse techniques were used to prepare libraries and sequence TCR repertoires, to increase sequencing depth and limit assay-specific biases. Between about 0.94 and 10 billion PBMCs per donor were obtained by leukapheresis.

Using the deep immunoSEQ assay, multiplex PCR amplified TCR CDR3 regions from genomic DNA. Extracted genomic DNA from each cell subset was spread evenly across all wells of several immunoSEQ 96-well plates, with each plate serving as a replicate. For sorted subsets, each replicate PCR was loaded with roughly 0.2 ug genomic DNA, equivalent to 30,000 or so T cell genomes. Purified libraries were measured with a Qubit 3.0 fluorometer, size-checked on a Bioanalyzer 2100, and measured again with the KAPA Library Quantification kit. A separate single-read 150-cycle Illumina NextSeq 550 flow cell was used to sequence each immunoSEQ 96-well plate. The authors' analysis ran thus. Because only junctional sequences without quality scores were contained in the immunoSEQ output, filtering matching that applied to full-length reads could not be performed. To assign V/J genes and CDR3, sequences were annotated using PyIR, a Python wrapper for IgBLAST v1.9, with IMGT germline references. Reads with weak V/J assignments (E-value above 1e-6), missing CDR3, stop codons, out-of-frame junctions, or ambiguous translated residues were removed. V3J clonotypes were defined as sequences sharing an identical inferred V gene, J gene, and CDR3 amino acid sequence. Percentage overlap between repertoires was calculated by dividing the number of shared unique clonotypes by the size of the smaller repertoire. Richness of each repertoire was evaluated using RTK rarefaction, the Chao1 estimator, and Recon v2.1 estimates of unobserved clonotypes. Generation probabilities for all TCRbeta clonotypes obtained by the gDNA method from a handful of donors were computed using OLGA. This immuneACCESS table, as held by TCRdb, lists in-frame sequences with V and J called but not all clones. Of the missing ones, under half trace to an unresolved V gene in checked studies; the others have no known cause. Clone size and the V and J calls come from that table; the DNA yielded D and trimming. In all, the sample holds about 2.1 million clones, and about 93% of those were seen once. Clones ranked in the top ten supply 1.5% to 2% of the sample.

What the work shows at the level of the full study, not this receptor alone: Sampling was restricted to blood, and TCR repertoires in tissue are likely to differ from TCR repertoires in blood. The genetic and exposure-history diversity represented was limited by the small number of donors. Sharing across a few donors was observed for around 5% of naive CD4, 3% to 3.5% of naive CD8, about 2.5% of memory CD4, and roughly 0.43% of memory CD8 clonotypes. Even with the large sequencing depth, rarefaction of the sorted-subset datasets indicated that sequencing was incomplete. Naive subsets generally had larger estimated clonotype richness than memory subsets did. Pairwise subsampling indicated that sequencing depth was expected to affect the degree of clonotype sharing among donors. Compared with non-shared clonotypes, clonotypes shared by all four sorted-subset donors had higher generation probabilities.

Regarding this clone: The antigen it binds to is not known. No much larger clonotype is one base removed from it; base qualities were not supplied.

CD8 naive samples were obtained by positive selection for CCR7 among CD45RO-negative cells, yielding a CD45RA+CCR7+ population from which TemRA cells were excluded. Donors were healthy HIV-negative adults with no recently reported acute infections or vaccinations. Only Caucasian adults living in Nashville, Tennessee, USA were represented among the donors. Blood was obtained by leukapheresis, after which PBMCs were separated by Ficoll-Histopaque density gradient centrifugation and cryopreserved in liquid nitrogen vapor phase. Purity and quantity of every magnetically sorted T cell population were checked by analytical flow cytometry. From each sorted fraction, genomic DNA was isolated and quantified by UV absorbance on a Nanodrop 2000c. The sample consisted of naive CD8+ T cells from PBMCs. The cell subset or site label corresponds to: CD45RA+CCR7+. The clonotype was recovered from a man in his late teens or twenties in good health. Some clones in this sample may be carry-over from other donors' samples.

The CDR3 protein is CASSPPSGRIYNEQFF. The DNA sequence is as follows: TGTGCCAGTAGTCCCCCTAGCGGGCGCATCTACAATGAGCAGTTCTTC. This chain is built from TRBV19 and TRBJ2-1; TRBD2 matches 8 bases in the middle. For CDR1 and CDR2, the germline V gene (reference sequence) lists LNHDA and SQIVND. The V end gives up 5 bases and the J end 3 bases, leaving 9 bases in the junction not matched to a gene. The CDR3 runs 16 amino acids, cysteine and phenylalanine included. Solely the CDR3 DNA is kept, with 48 bases framed from the first base.